Shown below are 2 T cell receptor beta chains from a single sample sequenced in a study of T cells in Graves' hyperthyroidism and ophthalmopathy. Amplification targeted TCR beta CDR3 regions from RNA transcripts. A set of HTBI primers served as the primers for a first-round RT-PCR of the TCR CDR3. TCRdb reprocessed the multiplex PCR reads with MiXCR, giving one entry per CDR3 protein. In the table there are fewer than 550,000 distinct CDR3 sequences, 15% to 18% of which are singletons. The sequencing sample was made of blood. Receptors originate from a woman aged 18-29 years with Graves' hyperthyroidism.

This clonotype showed up many times. The J gene is TRBJ2-3, the V gene TRBV11-2; D gene uncertain. V gave up 5 bases and J gave up 2 bases, with 8 bases separating them. The CDR3 runs to 13 residues. Germline CDR1 and CDR2: SGHAT and FQNNGV. CDR3 nucleotides: TGTGCCAGCAGCCGGCGAGACACAGATACGCAGTATTTT. Its protein is CASSRRDTDTQYF.

The chain couples TRBV5-4 to TRBJ2-7; D unresolved. Trimming shortened V by 1 base and J by 0 bases, and 11 bases separated the two germline ends. This CDR3 has 15 amino acids. Germline V gene data show CDR1 as SGHNT and CDR2 as YYREEE (reference sequence). The CDR3 sequence: CASSLRVETSYEQYF. DNA for the CDR3: TGTGCCAGCAGCTTGCGGGTGGAAACCTCCTACGAGCAGTACTTC.